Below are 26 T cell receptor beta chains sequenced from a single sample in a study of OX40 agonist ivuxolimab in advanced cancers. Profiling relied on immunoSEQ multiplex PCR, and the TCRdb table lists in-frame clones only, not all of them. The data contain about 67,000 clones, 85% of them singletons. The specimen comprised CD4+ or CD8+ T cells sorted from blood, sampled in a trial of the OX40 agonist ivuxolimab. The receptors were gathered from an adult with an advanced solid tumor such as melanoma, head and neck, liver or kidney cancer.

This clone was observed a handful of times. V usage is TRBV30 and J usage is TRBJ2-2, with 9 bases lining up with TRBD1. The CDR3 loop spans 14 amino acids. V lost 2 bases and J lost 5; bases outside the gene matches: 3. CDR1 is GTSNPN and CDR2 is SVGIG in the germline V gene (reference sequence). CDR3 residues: CAWSPGTGTGELFF. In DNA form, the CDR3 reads TGTGCCTGGAGTCCCGGGACAGGGACCGGGGAGCTGTTTTTT.

CDR3 sequence: CASSLTQETQYF. DNA for the CDR3: TGCGCCAGCAGCTTGACACAAGAGACCCAGTACTTC. This chain links TRBV5-1 with TRBJ2-5, with unresolved D. CDR1 and CDR2 from the germline V gene are SGHRS and YFSETQ. This CDR3 contains 12 residues. Trimming removed 1 base from V and 2 bases from J, with 3 bases in between.

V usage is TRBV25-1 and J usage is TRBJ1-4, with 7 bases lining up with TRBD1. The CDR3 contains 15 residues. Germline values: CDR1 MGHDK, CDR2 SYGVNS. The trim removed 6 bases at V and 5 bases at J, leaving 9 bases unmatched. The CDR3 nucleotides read TGTGCCAGCAGATCAAAGGGGGCATCGAATGAAAAACTGTTTTTT. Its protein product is CASRSKGASNEKLFF.

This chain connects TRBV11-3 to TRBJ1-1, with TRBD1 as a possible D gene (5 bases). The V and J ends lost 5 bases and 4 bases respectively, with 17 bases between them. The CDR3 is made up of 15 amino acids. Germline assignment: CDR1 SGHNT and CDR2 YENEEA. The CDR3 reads CASSAGGGEFTEAFF. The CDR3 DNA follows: TGTGCCAGCAGCGCAGGAGGAGGGGAGTTCACTGAAGCTTTCTTT. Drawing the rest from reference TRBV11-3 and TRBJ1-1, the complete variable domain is EAGVVQSPRYKIIEKKQPVAFWCNPISGHNTLYWYLQNLGQGPELLIRYENEEAVDDSQLPKDRFSAERLKGVDSTLKIQPAELGDSAVYLCASSAGGGEFTEAFFGQGTRLTVV.

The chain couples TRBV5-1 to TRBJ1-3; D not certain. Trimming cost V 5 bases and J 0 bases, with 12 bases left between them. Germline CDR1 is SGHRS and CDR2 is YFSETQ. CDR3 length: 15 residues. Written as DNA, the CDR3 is TGCGCCAGCAGACCTACAAGCCTCTCTGGAAACACCATATATTTT. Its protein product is CASRPTSLSGNTIYF.

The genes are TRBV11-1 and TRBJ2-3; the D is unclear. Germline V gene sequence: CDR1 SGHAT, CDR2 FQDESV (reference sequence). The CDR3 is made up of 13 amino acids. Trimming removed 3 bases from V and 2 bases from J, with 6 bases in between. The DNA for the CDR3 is TGTGCCAGCAGCTTTAGCTTCACAGATACGCAGTATTTT. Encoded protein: CASSFSFTDTQYF.

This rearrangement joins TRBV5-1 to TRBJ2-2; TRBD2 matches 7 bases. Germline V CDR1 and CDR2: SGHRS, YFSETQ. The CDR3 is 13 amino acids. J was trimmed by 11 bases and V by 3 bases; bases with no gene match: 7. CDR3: CASSSLGRAELFF. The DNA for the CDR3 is TGCGCCAGCAGCTCCTTGGGGAGGGCCGAGCTGTTTTTT.

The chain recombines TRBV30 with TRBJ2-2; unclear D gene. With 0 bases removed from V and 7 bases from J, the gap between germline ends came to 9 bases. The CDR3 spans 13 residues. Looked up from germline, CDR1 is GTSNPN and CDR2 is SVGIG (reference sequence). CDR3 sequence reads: CAWSVLRRGELFF. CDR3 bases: TGTGCCTGGAGTGTACTGAGGCGCGGGGAGCTGTTTTTT.

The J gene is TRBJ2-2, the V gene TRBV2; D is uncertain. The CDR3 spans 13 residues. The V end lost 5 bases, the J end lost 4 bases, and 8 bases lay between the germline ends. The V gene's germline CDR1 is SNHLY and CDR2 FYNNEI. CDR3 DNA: TGTGCCAGCAGTTCAGACCCCACCGGGGAGCTGTTTTTT. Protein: CASSSDPTGELFF. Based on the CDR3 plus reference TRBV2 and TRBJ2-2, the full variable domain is EPEVTQTPSHQVTQMGQEVILRCVPISNHLYFYWYRQILGQKVEFLVSFYNNEISEKSEIFDDQFSVERPDGSNFTLKIRSTKLEDSAMYFCASSSDPTGELFFGEGSRLTVL.

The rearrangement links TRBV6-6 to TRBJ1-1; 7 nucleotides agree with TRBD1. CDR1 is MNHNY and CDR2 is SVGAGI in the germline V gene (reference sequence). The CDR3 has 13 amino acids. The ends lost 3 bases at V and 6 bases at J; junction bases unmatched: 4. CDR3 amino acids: CASSYLQGSEAFF. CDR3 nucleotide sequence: TGTGCCAGCAGTTATTTACAGGGGTCTGAAGCTTTCTTT.

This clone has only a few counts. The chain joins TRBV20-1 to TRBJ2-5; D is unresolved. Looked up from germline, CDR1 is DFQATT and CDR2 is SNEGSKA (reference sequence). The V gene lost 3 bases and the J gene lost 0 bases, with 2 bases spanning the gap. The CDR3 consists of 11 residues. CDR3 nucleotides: TGCAGTGCTAGCCACCAAGAGACCCAGTACTTC. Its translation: CSASHQETQYF.

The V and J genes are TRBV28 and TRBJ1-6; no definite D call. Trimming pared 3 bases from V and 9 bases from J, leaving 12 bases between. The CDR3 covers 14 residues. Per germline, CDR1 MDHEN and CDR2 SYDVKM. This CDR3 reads CASSLSAGGSPLHF. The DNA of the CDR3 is TGTGCCAGCAGTTTGTCAGCGGGTGGTTCACCCCTCCACTTT.

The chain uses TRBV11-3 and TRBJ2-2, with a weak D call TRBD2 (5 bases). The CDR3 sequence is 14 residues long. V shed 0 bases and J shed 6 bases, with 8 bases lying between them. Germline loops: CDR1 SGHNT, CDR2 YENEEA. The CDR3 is CASSLDRGSGELFF. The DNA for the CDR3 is TGTGCCAGCAGCTTAGATCGGGGATCCGGGGAGCTGTTTTTT. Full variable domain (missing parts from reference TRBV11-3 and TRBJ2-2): EAGVVQSPRYKIIEKKQPVAFWCNPISGHNTLYWYLQNLGQGPELLIRYENEEAVDDSQLPKDRFSAERLKGVDSTLKIQPAELGDSAVYLCASSLDRGSGELFFGEGSRLTVL.

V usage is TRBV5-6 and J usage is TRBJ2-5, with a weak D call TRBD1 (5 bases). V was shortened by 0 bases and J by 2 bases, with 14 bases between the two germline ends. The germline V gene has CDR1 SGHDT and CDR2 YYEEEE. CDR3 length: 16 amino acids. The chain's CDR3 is CASSLGGRVVQETQYF. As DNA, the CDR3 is TGTGCCAGCAGCTTGGGGGGCAGGGTCGTTCAAGAGACCCAGTACTTC.

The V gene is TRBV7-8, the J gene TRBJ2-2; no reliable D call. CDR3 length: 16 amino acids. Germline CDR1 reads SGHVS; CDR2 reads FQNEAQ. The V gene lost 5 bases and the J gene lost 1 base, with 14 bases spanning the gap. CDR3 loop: CASSPYAEENTGELFF. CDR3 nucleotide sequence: TGTGCCAGCAGCCCCTACGCGGAAGAGAACACCGGGGAGCTGTTTTTT.

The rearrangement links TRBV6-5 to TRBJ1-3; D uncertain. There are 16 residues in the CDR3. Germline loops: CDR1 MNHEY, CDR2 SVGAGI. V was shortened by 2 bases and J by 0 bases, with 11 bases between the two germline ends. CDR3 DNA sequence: TGTGCCAGCAGTTACGATTTTACCTTCTCTGGAAACACCATATATTTT. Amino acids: CASSYDFTFSGNTIYF.

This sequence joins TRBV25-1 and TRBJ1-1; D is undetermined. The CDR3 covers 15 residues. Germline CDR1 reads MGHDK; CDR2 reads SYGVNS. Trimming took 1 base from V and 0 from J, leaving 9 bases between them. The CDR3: CASSEWGAMNTEAFF. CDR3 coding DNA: TGTGCCAGCAGTGAATGGGGAGCCATGAACACTGAAGCTTTCTTT.

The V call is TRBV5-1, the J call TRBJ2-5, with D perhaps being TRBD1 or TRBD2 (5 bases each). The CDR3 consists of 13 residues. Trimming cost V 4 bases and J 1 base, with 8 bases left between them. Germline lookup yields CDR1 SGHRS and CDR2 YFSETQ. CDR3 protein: CASSRGTQETQYF. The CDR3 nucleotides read TGCGCCAGCAGCCGAGGGACCCAAGAGACCCAGTACTTC.

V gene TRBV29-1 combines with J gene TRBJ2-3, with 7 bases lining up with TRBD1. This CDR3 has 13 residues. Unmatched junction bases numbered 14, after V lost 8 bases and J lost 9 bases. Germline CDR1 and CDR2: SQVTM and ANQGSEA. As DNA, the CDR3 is TGCAGCTTCGAAGGGGGCGGCCGGAGAACGCAGTATTTT. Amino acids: CSFEGGGRRTQYF.

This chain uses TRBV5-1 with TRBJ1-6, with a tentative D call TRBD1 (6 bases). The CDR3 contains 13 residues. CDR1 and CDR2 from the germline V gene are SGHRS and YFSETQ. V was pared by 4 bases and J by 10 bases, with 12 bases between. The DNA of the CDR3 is TGCGCCAGCAGCACGGACAGAATCTCACCCCTCCACTTT. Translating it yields CASSTDRISPLHF.

Written as DNA, the CDR3 is TGTGCCAGCAGCCCGTGGGGCGGGAGGATGCAGTTCTTC. It specifies CASSPWGGRMQFF. V and J are TRBV11-2 and TRBJ2-1; TRBD2 agrees at 8 bases. J lost 12 bases, V lost 5 bases, and 9 bases had no gene match. This CDR3 comprises 13 residues. Germline V gene lookup returns CDR1 SGHAT and CDR2 FQNNGV.

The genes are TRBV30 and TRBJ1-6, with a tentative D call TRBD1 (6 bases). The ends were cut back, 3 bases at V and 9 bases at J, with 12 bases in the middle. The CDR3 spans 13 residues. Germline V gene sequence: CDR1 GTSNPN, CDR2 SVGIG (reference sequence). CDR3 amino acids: CAWSPGGRSPLHF. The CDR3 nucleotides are TGTGCCTGGAGCCCGGGGGGGCGTTCACCCCTCCACTTT.

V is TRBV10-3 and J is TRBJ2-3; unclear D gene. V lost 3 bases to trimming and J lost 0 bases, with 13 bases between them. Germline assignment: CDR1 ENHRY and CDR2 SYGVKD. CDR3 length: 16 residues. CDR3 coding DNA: TGTGCCATCAGTGACCCCCTCCTATCTAGCACAGATACGCAGTATTTT. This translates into CAISDPLLSSTDTQYF.

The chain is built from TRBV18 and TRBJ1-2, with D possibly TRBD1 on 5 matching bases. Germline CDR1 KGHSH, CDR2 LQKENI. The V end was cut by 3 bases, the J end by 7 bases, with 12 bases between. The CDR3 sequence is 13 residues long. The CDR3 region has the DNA TGTGCCAGCTCACCGGGCAGGGAGAGTGGCTACACCTTC. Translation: CASSPGRESGYTF.

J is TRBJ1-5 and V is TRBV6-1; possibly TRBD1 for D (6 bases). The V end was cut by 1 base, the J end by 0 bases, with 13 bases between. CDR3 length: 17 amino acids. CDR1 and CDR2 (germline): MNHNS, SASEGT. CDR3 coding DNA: TGTGCCAGCAGTGAAGGGAGGGGGACGTTTAGCAATCAGCCCCAGCATTTT. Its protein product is CASSEGRGTFSNQPQHF.

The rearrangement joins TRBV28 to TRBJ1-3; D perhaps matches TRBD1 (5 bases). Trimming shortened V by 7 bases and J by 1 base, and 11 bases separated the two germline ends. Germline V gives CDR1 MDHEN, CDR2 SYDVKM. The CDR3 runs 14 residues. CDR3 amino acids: CASISGGSGNTIYF. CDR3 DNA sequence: TGTGCCAGCATTTCCGGGGGGTCTGGAAACACCATATATTTT.